Following are 24 T cell receptor beta chains from one sample sequenced in a study of T cells in Graves' hyperthyroidism and ophthalmopathy. TCR beta CDR3 region amplification was performed from RNA transcripts. A first-round RT-PCR of the TCR CDR3 used the HTBI primer set. MiXCR was run by TCRdb on the multiplex PCR reads, yielding one entry per CDR3 protein. In the table there are some 720,000 distinct CDR3 sequences, 16% of which are singletons. The sequenced sample was blood. The origin of the receptors is a man aged 18 to 30 with Graves' hyperthyroidism.

The chain uses TRBV18 and TRBJ2-5; D could derive from TRBD1 or TRBD2 (6 bases each). Deletions cut 0 bases from V and 4 bases from J, with 9 bases between. The germline CDR1 and CDR2 sequences are KGHSH and LQKENI. The CDR3 is 14 amino acids. The DNA of the CDR3 is TGTGCCAGCTCACCACCGAGGGGGGCAGAGACCCAGTACTTC. As protein: CASSPPRGAETQYF.

The chain employs TRBV7-9 and TRBJ1-2; D uncertain. This CDR3 region has 17 residues. Germline loops: CDR1 SEHNR, CDR2 FQNEAQ (reference sequence). The ends were cut back, 7 bases at V and 8 bases at J, with 29 bases in the middle. In nucleotides, the CDR3 is TGTGCCAGCACCAATCTTGGTTACGCCCTCGACCCGTACGGCTACACCTTC. It encodes CASTNLGYALDPYGYTF.

This clonotype was counted between two and nine times. The J gene is TRBJ2-3, the V gene TRBV10-3; D perhaps matches TRBD1 (5 bases). Germline lookup yields CDR1 ENHRY and CDR2 SYGVKD. The CDR3 totals 14 residues. The V and J ends lost 6 bases and 1 base respectively, with 11 bases between them. CDR3 loop: CAIRGVLGTDTQYF. The CDR3 coding sequence is TGTGCCATCAGAGGGGTTTTGGGCACAGATACGCAGTATTTT.

This clonotype turned up a few times. The J gene is TRBJ1-1, the V gene TRBV2, with D unclear. Germline loops: CDR1 SNHLY, CDR2 FYNNEI. CDR3 size: 15 residues. V gave up 6 bases and J gave up 1 base, with 15 bases separating them. DNA for the CDR3: TGTGCCAGCAGGGCCCCCGGGCAGAAGAACACTGAAGCTTTCTTT. It translates to CASRAPGQKNTEAFF.

Comment on this clonotype: This sequence may be a read error, since a much larger clone differs from it by one base. This chain joins TRBV2 and TRBJ2-1; 7 bases agree with TRBD2. J lost 2 bases, V lost 8 bases, and 6 bases had no gene match. The CDR3 is 14 residues long. Germline CDR1 and CDR2: SNHLY and FYNNEI. The CDR3 DNA follows: TGTGCCAGCCTGAGGCGGGGGACCTACAATGAGCAGTTCTTC. Translating it yields CASLRRGTYNEQFF.

The table lists this clonotype with many counts. The rearrangement links TRBV7-2 to TRBJ2-3; TRBD2 matches at 9 bases. Looked up from germline, CDR1 is SGHTA and CDR2 is FQGNSA. V lost 6 bases to trimming and J lost 0 bases; unmatched junction nucleotides: 10. The CDR3 runs to 17 residues. The CDR3 protein is CASSQRGTSWSTDTQYF. The DNA of the CDR3 is TGTGCCAGCAGTCAACGAGGGACTAGCTGGAGCACAGATACGCAGTATTTT.

This clonotype was recorded many times. The chain uses TRBV19 and TRBJ2-7; tentative D call: TRBD1 (6 bases). Germline-derived CDR1 and CDR2 are LNHDA and SQIVND (reference sequence). V gave up 8 bases and J gave up 0 bases, with 17 bases separating them. This CDR3 has 15 residues. CDR3 in DNA: TGTGCCAGTTCCGACAGGCCGCACAACTCCTACGAGCAGTACTTC. Translating gives CASSDRPHNSYEQYF.

This clonotype was seen repeatedly, ten times or more. This chain joins TRBV6-2 or TRBV6-3 and TRBJ2-7, with TRBD1 matching 7 bases. V dropped 3 bases and J dropped 2; count of bases not matched to a gene: 4. The germline V gene has CDR1 MNHEY and CDR2 SVGEGT. The CDR3 totals 14 residues. The CDR3 region is CASSYRDSTYEQYF. CDR3 coding DNA: TGTGCCAGCAGTTATAGGGACAGCACCTACGAGCAGTACTTC.

This clonotype showed up just a few times. The chain recombines TRBV9 with TRBJ2-2; 12 bases are a match to TRBD2. V was clipped by 4 bases and J by 5 bases; unmatched bases: 3. Per germline, CDR1 SGDLS and CDR2 YYNGEE. CDR3 length: 15 amino acids. CDR3 coding DNA: TGTGCCAGCAGCCTAGCGGGAGGGCCTACCGGGGAGCTGTTTTTT. Residues: CASSLAGGPTGELFF.

Turning to this clonotype: A read error may be the cause here, since a much bigger clone is one base away. The chain couples TRBV28 to TRBJ2-5; 10 bases align to TRBD2. This CDR3 comprises 15 residues. Germline V gives CDR1 MDHEN, CDR2 SYDVKM. CDR3 residues: CANSFLSGRAETQYF. The CDR3 coding sequence is TGTGCCAACAGTTTTTTAAGCGGGAGGGCCGAGACCCAGTACTTC.

The sample holds many counts of this clonotype. The J gene is TRBJ2-3, the V gene TRBV28, with 7 bases fitting TRBD2. The CDR3 runs 15 residues. Trimming at V came to 5 bases and at J to 1 base, leaving 6 bases not matched to a gene. Germline V lookup: CDR1 MDHEN, CDR2 SYDVKM. The CDR3 DNA follows: TGTGCCAGCAGTCGGGCTAGCGGAGGCACAGATACGCAGTATTTT. Amino acid sequence: CASSRASGGTDTQYF.

This chain links TRBV11-3 with TRBJ2-3, with D possibly TRBD1 on 6 matching bases. Germline values: CDR1 SGHNT, CDR2 YENEEA. The CDR3 totals 15 residues. Deletions cut 0 bases from V and 2 bases from J, with 9 bases between. DNA of the CDR3: TGTGCCAGCAGCTTAGATCAGGGGAACACAGATACGCAGTATTTT. It encodes CASSLDQGNTDTQYF.

This clonotype was recorded a few times. The chain combines TRBV28 with TRBJ1-1; a possible D gene is TRBD1 (5 bases). V dropped 6 bases and J dropped 6 bases, with 17 bases sitting between them. The CDR3 loop spans 14 amino acids. The germline gives CDR1 MDHEN, CDR2 SYDVKM. This CDR3 reads CASSELTGRAEAFF. CDR3 sequence (DNA): TGTGCCAGCAGCGAGCTTACGGGACGTGCTGAAGCTTTCTTT.

A single count supports this clonotype. Just one base apart from a much larger clone, this may be a read error. The rearrangement links TRBV20-1 to TRBJ2-7, with TRBD1 as a possible D gene (6 bases). This CDR3 region has 13 residues. In germline, CDR1 is DFQATT, CDR2 SNEGSKA (reference sequence). CDR3: CSVRDRTAYEQYF. CDR3 DNA: TGCAGTGTTAGAGACCGGACAGCCTACGAGCAGTACTTC.

In this sample, this clonotype turned up many times. The chain carries TRBV27 and TRBJ1-6, with D maybe TRBD1 (6 bases). The CDR3 consists of 15 residues. The V gene's germline CDR1 is MNHEY and CDR2 SMNVEV (reference sequence). Deletions cut 5 bases from V and 4 bases from J, with 12 bases between. CDR3 coding DNA: TGTGCCAGCAGTCCGTGGACAGCTTATAATTCACCCCTCCACTTT. Residues: CASSPWTAYNSPLHF.

This clonotype was found a few times. This chain joins TRBV15 and TRBJ1-2, with a weak D call TRBD1 (5 bases). This CDR3 comprises 15 residues. V was pared by 1 base and J by 4 bases, with 13 bases between. Germline assignment: CDR1 LNHNV and CDR2 YYDKDF (reference sequence). CDR3 DNA sequence: TGTGCCACCAGCAGAGGCAGGGATGGGGTCTATGGCTACACCTTC. The encoded protein is CATSRGRDGVYGYTF.

This clonotype was counted at least ten times. V and J are TRBV6-2 or TRBV6-3 and TRBJ2-3; no clear D. Germline CDR1 MNHEY, CDR2 SVGEGT. The CDR3 contains 14 residues. V lost 2 bases to trimming and J lost 2 bases, with 8 bases between them. CDR3 region: CASSYGETTDTQYF. In DNA form, the CDR3 reads TGTGCCAGCAGTTACGGAGAGACCACAGATACGCAGTATTTT.

This clonotype was seen repeatedly, ten times or more. The chain uses TRBV12-3 or TRBV12-4 and TRBJ1-6; D uncertain. The V end was cut by 10 bases, the J end by 9 bases, with 10 bases between. The CDR3 is 11 residues long. The CDR3 here is CATSSGSPLHF. The CDR3 nucleotides are TGTGCCACCTCCTCGGGTTCACCCCTCCACTTT.

This clonotype has a handful of counts. The V gene is TRBV7-3, the J gene TRBJ1-6; D is perhaps TRBD1 (5 bases). Trimming stripped 2 bases from V and 10 bases from J, with 18 bases between. The CDR3 length is 16 residues. Germline V CDR1 and CDR2: SGHTA, FQGTGA. The CDR3 DNA is TGTGCCAGCAGCTTATTCGGCATTCAGGGAGACTCACCCCTCCACTTT. Amino acid sequence: CASSLFGIQGDSPLHF.

The sample holds a few counts of this clonotype. The chain is built from TRBV6-5 and TRBJ1-1, with 7 nucleotides matching TRBD1. The CDR3 consists of 13 residues. Germline V gene data show CDR1 as MNHEY and CDR2 as SVGAGI. V shed 2 bases and J 7 bases; nucleotides not matched to a gene: 4. CDR3 region: CASSYAGDSEAFF. Written as DNA, the CDR3 is TGTGCCAGCAGTTACGCAGGGGACAGTGAAGCTTTCTTT.

This clonotype was detected ten times or more. The chain employs TRBV2 and TRBJ2-7, with 7 nucleotides matching TRBD2. V lost 6 bases, J lost 6 bases, and 11 bases stayed unmatched. The length of the CDR3 is 14 residues. Germline V gene sequence: CDR1 SNHLY, CDR2 FYNNEI. The DNA of the CDR3 is TGTGCCAGCAGCCGGGGGGAGGGCCTTCCCGAGCAGTACTTC. Protein sequence: CASSRGEGLPEQYF.

This clonotype was seen more than once but under ten times. The chain recombines TRBV30 with TRBJ2-7, with TRBD1 identical over 7 bases. Germline values: CDR1 GTSNPN, CDR2 SVGIG (reference sequence). The V segment lost 3 bases and the J segment 4 bases; nucleotides outside the gene matches: 6. CDR3 length: 13 amino acids. CDR3: CAWSPGTAYEQYF. CDR3 coding DNA: TGTGCCTGGAGCCCCGGGACAGCTTACGAGCAGTACTTC.

This clonotype was observed many times. At one of its ends the junction is not consistent with the germline gene, which may arise from a read error. CDR3 coding DNA: TGTGCCAGCAGCTTAGCGGGCAGTCGGGACGAGCAGTACTTC. As protein: CASSLAGSRDEQYF. The chain has TRBV12-3 or TRBV12-4 and TRBJ2-7; 7 bases fit TRBD2. This CDR3 contains 14 residues.

This rearrangement joins TRBV20-1 to TRBJ2-3, with TRBD2 matching over 10 bases. There are 15 residues in the CDR3. Looked up from germline, CDR1 is DFQATT and CDR2 is SNEGSKA (reference sequence). The trim removed 2 bases at V and 5 bases at J, leaving 7 bases unmatched. The CDR3 is CSARPLAGGGDTQYF. DNA of the CDR3: TGCAGTGCTAGACCCTTAGCGGGAGGTGGAGATACGCAGTATTTT.